This T cell receptor beta chain was sequenced during a study of T cells in Graves' hyperthyroidism and ophthalmopathy. The CDR3 has 15 residues. Germline V gene sequence: CDR1 GTSNPN, CDR2 SVGIG (reference sequence). V was clipped by 1 base and J by 1 base, with 13 bases between them. This clonotype was seen many times. Its antigen is unidentified. Study results and limitations: Appearing also in blood were most of the thyroid clonotypes expanded above 0.001.

Graves' hyperthyroidism qualified as stable when ophthalmopathy did not progress within 18 months. Those with hyperthyroidism were 18 to 65 years old, newly diagnosed, and ill for under 2 months. Each 10 ml fresh peripheral blood draw supplied the PBMCs. TCR beta CDR3 region amplification was performed from RNA transcripts. TCR CDR3 underwent first-round RT-PCR with the HTBI primer set. TCRdb re-derived calls from the multiplex PCR reads in MiXCR, one entry per CDR3 protein. The repertoire holds roughly 420,000 distinct CDR3 sequences, with roughly an eighth as singletons. This receptor was taken from a woman aged 18-29 years with Graves' hyperthyroidism. The chain is built from TRBV30 and TRBJ1-1; D possibly corresponds to TRBD1 (5 bases). The sequenced sample was blood. This CDR3 is CAWSAPGSWNTEAFF. CDR3 coding DNA: TGTGCCTGGAGTGCCCCAGGGTCTTGGAACACTGAAGCTTTCTTT.